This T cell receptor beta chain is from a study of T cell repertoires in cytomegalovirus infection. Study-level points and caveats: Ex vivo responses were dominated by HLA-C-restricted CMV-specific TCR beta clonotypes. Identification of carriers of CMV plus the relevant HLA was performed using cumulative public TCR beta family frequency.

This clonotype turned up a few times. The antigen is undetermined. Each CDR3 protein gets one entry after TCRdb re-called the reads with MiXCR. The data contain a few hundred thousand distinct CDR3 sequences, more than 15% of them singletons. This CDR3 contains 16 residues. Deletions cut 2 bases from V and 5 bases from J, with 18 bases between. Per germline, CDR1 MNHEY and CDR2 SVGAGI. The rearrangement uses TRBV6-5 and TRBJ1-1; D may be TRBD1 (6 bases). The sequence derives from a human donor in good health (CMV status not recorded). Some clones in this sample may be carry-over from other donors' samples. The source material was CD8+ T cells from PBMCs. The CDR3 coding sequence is TGTGCCAGCAGTTACCCCAACATTCAGGGGCGAACTGAAGCTTTCTTT. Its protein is CASSYPNIQGRTEAFF.